This TCR beta chain is drawn from a study of cytomegalovirus exposure and HLA in healthy donors. The table lists this clone with a count of one. V shed 4 bases and J 2 bases; nucleotides not matched to a gene: 5. CDR1 SGHNT and CDR2 YENEEA come from the germline V gene. The CDR3 runs 15 residues. The PCR used 60 Vbeta and 13 Jbeta primers. Clones were sequenced by immunoSEQ multiplex PCR, and TCRdb holds only the in-frame ones, with some missing. This table holds 150,000 to 200,000 clones, roughly 79% found once. The TCR originated in a man aged 30-40 years in good health and CMV-seronegative. This rearrangement joins TRBV11-3 to TRBJ2-5; 9 bases match TRBD2. Sequencing was carried out using PBMCs. CDR3 DNA: TGTGCCAGCAGCTCCGGGCGGGAGGGACAAGAGACCCAGTACTTC. Translation: CASSSGREGQETQYF.